The 17 T cell receptor beta chains in this list originate from one sample, sequenced in a study of cytomegalovirus exposure and HLA in healthy donors (dated by TCRdb to about 2017). The library was obtained by the immunoSEQ multiplex PCR assay. The multiplex PCR relied on a mix of 60 forward primers for TCR Vbeta segments and 13 reverse primers for TCR Jbeta segments. Imported from immuneACCESS, the table was reduced by TCRdb to in-frame sequences with V and J called. These copies leave out some clones; in studies compared against another copy, an unresolved V gene accounts for under half, and the cause of the remainder is not known. The sample table holds about 190,000 clones, of which around 75% were seen once. The top ten clonotypes cover approximately 3.1% of the sample. Material for sequencing was PBMCs. These receptors were taken from a woman younger than 45 in good health and CMV-seropositive.

This clone was observed at least ten times. In DNA form, the CDR3 reads TGTGCCAGCAGTTTAAGTCTATCGTCGAGTTATAACTATGGCTACACCTTC. Amino acid sequence: CASSLSLSSSYNYGYTF. This chain joins TRBV27 and TRBJ1-2; D ambiguous. This CDR3 spans 17 amino acids. Trimming shortened V by 2 bases and J by 1 base, and 17 bases separated the two germline ends. CDR1 and CDR2 from the germline V gene are MNHEY and SMNVEV (reference sequence).

This chain uses TRBV4-1 with TRBJ2-5; D is undetermined. The end of the DNA is better explained by TRBJ2-7, so the J call may be wrong. This CDR3 is 13 amino acids long. CDR1 and CDR2 from the germline V gene are MGHRA and YSYEKL. Here the CDR3 DNA reads TGCGCCAGCAGCCAAGATCTGGTCTACGAGCAGTACTTC. This gives the protein CASSQDLVYEQYF.

The chain links TRBV21-1 to TRBJ2-7; the D call of TRBD1 is as the table states it, not checked on the DNA. TRBV21-1 is a listed pseudogene. This CDR3 region has 13 residues. In DNA, the CDR3 is TGTGCCAGCAGCAAAGAGGGGGCTCGCGAGCAGTACTTC. It encodes CASSKEGAREQYF.

This clone was observed a single time. J is TRBJ1-5 and V is TRBV27, with D possibly matching TRBD1 (6 bases). The CDR3 extends over 14 amino acids. CDR1 MNHEY and CDR2 SMNVEV come from the germline V gene (reference sequence). Trimming shortened V by 7 bases and J by 2 bases, and 12 bases separated the two germline ends. CDR3 loop: CASKGGSGNQPQHF. In nucleotides, the CDR3 is TGTGCCAGCAAAGGGGGATCGGGCAATCAGCCCCAGCATTTT.

The V call is TRBV5-4, the J call TRBJ2-7, with 10 bases identical to TRBD1. Germline V lookup: CDR1 SGHNT, CDR2 YYREEE (reference sequence). This CDR3 comprises 14 residues. Trimming removed 7 bases from V and 2 bases from J; junction bases left unmatched: 6. CDR3 DNA: TGTGCCAGCGCTTTCGGGACAGGGGCCTACGAGCAGTACTTC. Residues: CASAFGTGAYEQYF.

Here the CDR3 reads CASSPDRINTEAFF. The DNA of the CDR3 is TGTGCCAGCAGCCCGGACAGGATTAACACTGAAGCTTTCTTT. The chain joins TRBV7-7 to TRBJ1-1, with 7 bases identical to TRBD1. The CDR3 covers 14 residues. Germline CDR1 reads SSHAT; CDR2 reads FNYEAQ (reference sequence). V lost 5 bases to trimming and J lost 2 bases; unmatched junction nucleotides: 5.

The chain employs TRBV19 and TRBJ1-4; D might be TRBD1 (6 bases). Trimming took 6 bases from V and 4 from J, leaving 21 bases between them. Germline CDR1 reads LNHDA; CDR2 reads SQIVND (reference sequence). The CDR3 covers 17 residues. In DNA form, the CDR3 reads TGTGCCAGTAGCCGAGACGGACAGACCGATCATAATGAAAAACTGTTTTTT. Its protein product is CASSRDGQTDHNEKLFF.

The J gene is TRBJ1-1, the V gene TRBV5-4; D uncertain. The CDR3 is 16 residues long. Germline CDR1 reads SGHNT; CDR2 reads YYREEE (reference sequence). V lost 4 bases to trimming and J lost 3 bases, with 19 bases between them. For the CDR3, the DNA is TGTGCCAGCAGCCCGGGGAGACGGGGAGCTGACACTGAAGCTTTCTTT. Its translation: CASSPGRRGADTEAFF.

The chain combines TRBV27 with TRBJ2-7, with D possibly TRBD1 on 6 matching bases. Germline V gene data show CDR1 as MNHEY and CDR2 as SMNVEV (reference sequence). The ends were cut back, 3 bases at V and 6 bases at J, with 15 bases in the middle. CDR3 length equals 14 residues. CDR3: CASSFFAGAAEQYF. The CDR3, as DNA: TGTGCCAGCAGTTTTTTCGCAGGGGCTGCCGAGCAGTACTTC.

This sequence joins TRBV6-5 and TRBJ2-3, with a weak D call TRBD2 (6 bases). Trimming took 4 bases from V and 6 from J, leaving 17 bases between them. The V gene's germline CDR1 is MNHEY and CDR2 SVGAGI. This CDR3 is 15 amino acids long. The CDR3 protein is CASSSINGRTDTQYF. The CDR3, as DNA: TGTGCCAGCAGTTCCATCAACGGGAGAACCGATACGCAGTATTTT.

The chain combines TRBV11-2 with TRBJ2-2; possible D gene TRBD2, 6 bases. The CDR3 sequence is 16 residues long. CDR1 is SGHAT and CDR2 is FQNNGV in the germline V gene. V lost 5 bases and J 4 bases, leaving 17 bases between the germline ends. The CDR3 reads CASSQMPGRGTGELFF. In nucleotides, the CDR3 is TGTGCCAGCAGCCAAATGCCCGGGAGAGGCACCGGGGAGCTGTTTTTT.

The genes are TRBV2 and TRBJ2-2; TRBD1 might be the D (5 bases). Germline CDR1 and CDR2: SNHLY and FYNNEI. Between the trimmed V and J ends, which lost 6 bases and 8 bases, there was a span of 16 bases. The CDR3 sequence is 14 residues long. The DNA for the CDR3 is TGTGCCAGCAGGAGGCAGGGTAATAGGGGGGAGCTGTTTTTT. Protein: CASRRQGNRGELFF.

V gene TRBV7-9 combines with J gene TRBJ2-7; TRBD2 might be the D (5 bases). CDR3 length: 13 residues. Germline loops: CDR1 SEHNR, CDR2 FQNEAQ (reference sequence). The germline V and J ends were trimmed by 11 bases and 3 bases, with 17 bases remaining between them. Written as DNA, the CDR3 is TGTGCCCTCGAAGAGACTACAAGCTACGAGCAGTACTTC. Translation: CALEETTSYEQYF.

J is TRBJ2-3 and V is TRBV9, with D perhaps TRBD2 (5 bases). Germline-derived CDR1 and CDR2 are SGDLS and YYNGEE. Trimming removed 1 base at V and 5 bases at J, with 11 bases between. CDR3 length: 14 residues. CDR3 in DNA: TGTGCCAGCAGCGTAACCTTGAGCGGAGATACGCAGTATTTT. Protein sequence: CASSVTLSGDTQYF.

Here the CDR3 DNA reads TGTGCCAGTAGTGATGGACTAGCGGGGGACTCCTACAATGAGCAGTTCTTC. Its translation is CASSDGLAGDSYNEQFF. The chain joins TRBV19 to TRBJ2-1; 13 positions agree with TRBD2. CDR3 length: 17 amino acids. Germline lookup yields CDR1 LNHDA and CDR2 SQIVND (reference sequence). The V segment lost 5 bases and the J segment 0 bases; nucleotides outside the gene matches: 4.

The chain carries TRBV7-9 and TRBJ2-3, with D possibly TRBD2 on 6 matching bases. The CDR3 loop spans 13 amino acids. Trimming shortened V by 5 bases and J by 9 bases, and 15 bases separated the two germline ends. Germline V gives CDR1 SEHNR, CDR2 FQNEAQ (reference sequence). The CDR3 sequence: CASSPSGGDTQYF. The CDR3 nucleotides are TGTGCCAGCAGCCCCTCGGGCGGGGACACGCAGTATTTT.

The sample holds one count of this clone. The chain carries TRBV6-1 and TRBJ2-2; TRBD1 agrees at 8 bases. The CDR3 contains 15 residues. Germline CDR1 MNHNS, CDR2 SASEGT. V shed 2 bases and J 5 bases; nucleotides not matched to a gene: 4. The CDR3, as DNA: TGTGCCAGCAGTGAAAAAAGGACAGGGACCGGGGAGCTGTTTTTT. Translating gives CASSEKRTGTGELFF.